This TCR beta chain was observed in a study of response to subunit inactivated influenza vaccine. Study outcomes and limitations: Every seasonal influenza vaccination brings in few new T cells, the authors suggested.

CDR1 and CDR2 (germline): SEHNR, FQNEAQ (reference sequence). With V trimmed by 5 bases and J by 5 bases, 12 bases remained unmatched. The CDR3 length is 15 residues. This clonotype was seen only a few times. What it binds is unknown. TCRdb reprocessed the RT-PCR reads via MiXCR and lists one record per CDR3 protein. The sample has around 750,000 distinct CDR3 sequences, 21% seen once. The input for sequencing was PBMCs from blood, taken roughly 5 days after vaccination. The J gene is TRBJ2-7, the V gene TRBV7-9; 7 bases match TRBD2. The receptor's source is a middle-aged man who received an inactivated influenza vaccine. The CDR3 here is CASSAPLGRGNEQYF. DNA of the CDR3: TGTGCCAGCAGCGCGCCACTAGGGCGGGGGAACGAGCAGTACTTC. Full variable domain (outside the CDR3, taken from reference TRBV7-9 and TRBJ2-7): DTGVSQNPRHKITKRGQNVTFRCDPISEHNRLYWYRQTLGQGPEFLTYFQNEAQLEKSRLLSDRFSAERPKGSFSTLEIQRTEQGDSAMYLCASSAPLGRGNEQYFGPGTRLTVT.